Each of the 10 T cell receptor beta chains below was sequenced from the same sample in a study of OX40 agonist ivuxolimab in advanced cancers. Generated by immunoSEQ multiplex PCR, the TCRdb table keeps only in-frame clones and is missing some. Of about 38,000 clones in the sample, about 84% were seen once. Specimen: CD4+ or CD8+ T cells sorted from blood, collected in a trial of the OX40 agonist ivuxolimab. These receptors were taken from an adult with an advanced solid tumor such as melanoma, head and neck, liver or kidney cancer.

The chain joins TRBV2 to TRBJ2-7; possible D gene TRBD1, 6 bases. This CDR3 spans 15 amino acids. Germline V lookup: CDR1 SNHLY, CDR2 FYNNEI. V was trimmed by 7 bases and J by 5 bases, leaving 21 bases between them. The CDR3 DNA follows: TGTGCCAGCAAGCCCCCTCGGGGCAGGGGCAACGAGCAGTACTTC. Its protein product is CASKPPRGRGNEQYF.

V usage is TRBV5-1 and J usage is TRBJ2-2, with no clear D. V dropped 4 bases and J dropped 0 bases, with 10 bases sitting between them. CDR3 length: 15 residues. Germline CDR1 is SGHRS and CDR2 is YFSETQ. DNA for the CDR3: TGCGCCAGCAGCGCGGTGACTTCGAACACCGGGGAGCTGTTTTTT. The encoded protein is CASSAVTSNTGELFF.

The chain is built from TRBV25-1 and TRBJ2-5, with TRBD2 identical over 8 bases. Germline V lookup: CDR1 MGHDK, CDR2 SYGVNS. This CDR3 spans 16 amino acids. Germline trimming cut 1 base from V and 0 bases from J; bases unmatched to any gene: 4. CDR3 DNA sequence: TGTGCCAGCAGTGAATTCGGGGGGGCTTACCAAGAGACCCAGTACTTC. Translated, it gives CASSEFGGAYQETQYF.

This sequence joins TRBV2 and TRBJ1-2; TRBD1 matches 10 bases. The trim removed 4 bases at V and 4 bases at J, leaving 12 bases unmatched. Germline loops: CDR1 SNHLY, CDR2 FYNNEI. The CDR3 length is 17 residues. The CDR3 is CASSGGTGVLRTYGYTF. CDR3 DNA: TGTGCCAGCAGTGGCGGGACAGGGGTGCTTAGGACCTATGGCTACACCTTC.

This chain uses TRBV6-6 with TRBJ2-2; D remains ambiguous. The V gene lost 6 bases and the J gene lost 5 bases, with 19 bases spanning the gap. Germline CDR1 is MNHNY and CDR2 is SVGAGI (reference sequence). This CDR3 has 16 amino acids. The CDR3 DNA follows: TGTGCCAGCAGACTCCAGGTTCCTGGGATGACCGGGGAGCTGTTTTTT. The encoded protein is CASRLQVPGMTGELFF.

The V call is TRBV14, the J call TRBJ2-2; 8 bases are a match to TRBD1. Germline CDR1 and CDR2: SGHDN and FVKESK. The CDR3 spans 16 residues. J gave up 3 bases and V 4 bases, and 7 bases lay outside the gene matches. CDR3 in DNA: TGTGCCAGCAGCCGATCTTCAGGGGGCTACACCGGGGAGCTGTTTTTT. Translating it yields CASSRSSGGYTGELFF.

The rearrangement joins TRBV5-1 to TRBJ1-6; TRBD1 aligns across 9 bases. CDR1 is SGHRS, CDR2 YFSETQ, per germline. This CDR3 spans 17 amino acids. The V and J ends lost 0 bases and 11 bases, in that order; junction bases with no gene match: 12. CDR3 region: CASSLAATDRGRTPLHF. Here the CDR3 DNA reads TGCGCCAGCAGCTTGGCCGCGACGGACAGGGGACGAACACCCCTCCACTTT.

The chain is built from TRBV6-1 and TRBJ2-5; no clear D. The assigned J gene may be wrong: the sequence end matches TRBJ2-7 better. Germline V lookup: CDR1 MNHNS, CDR2 SASEGT. The CDR3 is made up of 13 amino acids. The CDR3 protein is CASSEAQGREQYF. The CDR3 DNA reads as TGTGCCAGCAGTGAAGCCCAAGGACGCGAGCAGTACTTC.

The chain joins TRBV28 to TRBJ1-6, with 7 bases matching TRBD1. The CDR3 length is 15 residues. Germline-derived CDR1 and CDR2 are MDHEN and SYDVKM. The junction had 9 bases not matched to a gene; V was cut back by 4 bases and J by 9 bases. The CDR3 sequence: CASSSQGGRASPLHF. CDR3 in DNA: TGTGCCAGCAGTTCCCAGGGGGGACGAGCTTCACCCCTCCACTTT.

This chain links TRBV28 with TRBJ2-2; 7 nucleotides agree with TRBD1. CDR3 length equals 14 residues. V dropped 3 bases and J dropped 4; count of bases not matched to a gene: 2. Germline CDR1 MDHEN, CDR2 SYDVKM. In DNA, the CDR3 is TGTGCCAGCAGTTTCGGACAGGCCACCGGGGAGCTGTTTTTT. This sequence encodes CASSFGQATGELFF.